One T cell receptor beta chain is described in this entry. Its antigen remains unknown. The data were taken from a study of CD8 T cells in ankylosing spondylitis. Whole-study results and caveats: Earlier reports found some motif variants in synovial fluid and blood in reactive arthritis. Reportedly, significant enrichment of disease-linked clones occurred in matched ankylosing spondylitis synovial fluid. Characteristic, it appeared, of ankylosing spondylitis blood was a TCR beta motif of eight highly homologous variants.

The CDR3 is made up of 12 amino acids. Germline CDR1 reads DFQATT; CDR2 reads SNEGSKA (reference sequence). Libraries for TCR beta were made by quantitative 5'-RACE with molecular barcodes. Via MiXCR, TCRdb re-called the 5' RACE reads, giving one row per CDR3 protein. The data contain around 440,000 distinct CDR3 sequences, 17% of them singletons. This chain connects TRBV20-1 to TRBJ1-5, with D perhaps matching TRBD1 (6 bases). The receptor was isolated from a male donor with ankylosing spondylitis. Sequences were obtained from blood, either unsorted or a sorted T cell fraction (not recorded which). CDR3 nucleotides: TGCAGCGTAACAGGGAGCAATCAGCCCCAGCATTTT. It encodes CSVTGSNQPQHF.